The TCR beta chain described here comes from a study of T-cell reconstitution after alpha-beta-depleted transplantation in children. The CDR3 covers 14 residues. From germline, CDR1 is DFQATT and CDR2 SNEGSKA (reference sequence). V dropped 0 bases and J dropped 7 bases, with 15 bases sitting between them. Unique molecular identifiers featured in how the TCRbeta library was prepared. One entry per CDR3 protein results from TCRdb running MiXCR on the PCR reads. This sample yields 500,000 or so distinct CDR3 sequences, of which over 25% are seen a single time; less than 2.5% belongs to the top ten. The origin of this receptor is a human donor who donated a stem cell graft to a child with aplastic anemia. The chain joins TRBV20-1 to TRBJ1-2, with a possible D match to TRBD1 (5 bases). The specimen was PBMCs from the stem cell graft donor, collected from the stem cell graft. The chain's CDR3 is CSARDQRGASGYTF. The DNA for the CDR3 is TGCAGTGCTAGAGATCAGAGGGGCGCCAGTGGCTACACCTTC.